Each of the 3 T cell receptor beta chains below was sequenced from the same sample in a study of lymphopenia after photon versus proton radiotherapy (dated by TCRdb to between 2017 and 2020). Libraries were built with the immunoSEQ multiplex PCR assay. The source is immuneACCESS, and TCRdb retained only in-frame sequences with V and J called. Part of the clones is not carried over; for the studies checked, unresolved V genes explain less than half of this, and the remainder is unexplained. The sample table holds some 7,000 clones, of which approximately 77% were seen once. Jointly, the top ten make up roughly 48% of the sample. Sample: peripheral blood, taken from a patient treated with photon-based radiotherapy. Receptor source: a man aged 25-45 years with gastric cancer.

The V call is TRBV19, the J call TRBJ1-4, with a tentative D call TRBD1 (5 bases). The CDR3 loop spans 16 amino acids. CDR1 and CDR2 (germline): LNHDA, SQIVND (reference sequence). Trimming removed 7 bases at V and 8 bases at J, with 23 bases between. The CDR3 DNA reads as TGTGCCAGTACCCAATATTGGCAGGGAGGGAACGAAAAACTGTTTTTT. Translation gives CASTQYWQGGNEKLFF. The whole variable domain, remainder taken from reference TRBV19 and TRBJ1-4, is DGGITQSPKYLFRKEGQNVTLSCEQNLNHDAMYWYRQDPGQGLRLIYYSQIVNDFQKGDIAEGYSVSREKKESFPLTVTSAQKNPTAFYLCASTQYWQGGNEKLFFGSGTQLSVL.

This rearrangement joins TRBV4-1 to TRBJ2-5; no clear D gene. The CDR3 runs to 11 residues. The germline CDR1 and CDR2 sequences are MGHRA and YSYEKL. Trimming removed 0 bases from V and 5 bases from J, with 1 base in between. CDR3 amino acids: CASSQDETQYF. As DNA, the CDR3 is TGCGCCAGCAGCCAAGACGAGACCCAGTACTTC.

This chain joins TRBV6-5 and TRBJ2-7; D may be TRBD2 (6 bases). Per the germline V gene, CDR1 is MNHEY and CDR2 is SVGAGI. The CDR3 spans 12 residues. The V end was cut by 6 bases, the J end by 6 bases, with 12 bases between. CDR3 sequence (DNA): TGTGCCAGCAGAGCTAGCGCCCTCGAGCAGTACTTC. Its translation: CASRASALEQYF.